Each of the 27 T cell receptor beta chains below was sequenced from the same sample in a study of T-cell memory formation after mild COVID-19. In TCRdb, the 5' RACE reads were re-called with MiXCR into one record per CDR3 protein. This table has approximately 250,000 distinct CDR3 sequences, under 20% appearing once. Specimen: PBMCs or a T cell subset sorted from them (not recorded which). The receptors here all came from a man between 18 and 35 years old who had mild COVID-19 (a few samples of this study predate the infection). Cell type and time point are not known.

The chain is built from TRBV12-3 or TRBV12-4 and TRBJ1-6, with D uncertain. V shed 7 bases and J shed 7 bases, with 8 bases lying between them. CDR3 length equals 12 residues. DNA for the CDR3: TGTGCCAGCACCCTGGGGAATTCACCCCTCCACTTT. Amino acids: CASTLGNSPLHF.

This clonotype was detected only a few times. The gene calls are TRBV27 and TRBJ1-1; possibly TRBD1 for D (5 bases). The V end lost 7 bases, the J end lost 1 base, and 19 bases lay between the germline ends. Germline values: CDR1 MNHEY, CDR2 SMNVEV (reference sequence). The CDR3 sequence is 16 residues long. The CDR3 DNA sequence: TGTGCCAGCAACATCAAATCGTCGGGGGGGAACACTGAAGCTTTCTTT. This codes for CASNIKSSGGNTEAFF.

This clonotype has only a few counts. The genes are TRBV6-1 and TRBJ1-2, with a weak D call TRBD1 (6 bases). Trimming pared 3 bases from V and 4 bases from J, leaving 12 bases between. CDR3 length: 14 amino acids. The germline V gene has CDR1 MNHNS and CDR2 SASEGT. CDR3 residues: CASSDGQQPYGYTF. The CDR3 DNA reads as TGTGCCAGCAGTGATGGACAGCAACCCTATGGCTACACCTTC.

This clonotype has a handful of counts. The gene calls are TRBV6-5 and TRBJ2-4; D might be TRBD2 (5 bases). Germline CDR1 is MNHEY and CDR2 is SVGAGI. CDR3 length: 15 amino acids. The V and J ends lost 6 bases and 0 bases respectively, with 12 bases between them. CDR3 sequence reads: CASRSGMEAKNIQYF. DNA of the CDR3: TGTGCCAGCAGGAGCGGAATGGAAGCCAAAAACATTCAGTACTTC.

This clonotype was detected only a few times. As DNA, the CDR3 is TGTGCCAGCAGTTTAGTGGGCAGAGGAGAAGCTTTCTTT. Protein: CASSLVGRGEAFF. This chain links TRBV12-3 or TRBV12-4 with TRBJ1-1; no clear D. The germline V and J ends were trimmed by 1 base and 8 bases, with 11 bases remaining between them. This CDR3 spans 13 amino acids.

This clonotype was seen only a few times. The chain is built from TRBV6-2 or TRBV6-3 and TRBJ1-2, with D perhaps TRBD1 (5 bases). Germline values: CDR1 MNHEY, CDR2 SVGEGT. Trimming cost V 2 bases and J 0 bases, with 7 bases left between them. The CDR3 contains 14 residues. The CDR3 protein is CASSYDRANYGYTF. CDR3 DNA sequence: TGTGCCAGCAGTTACGACAGAGCTAACTATGGCTACACCTTC.

J is TRBJ2-3 and V is TRBV7-2; D call uncertain. Germline V gene lookup returns CDR1 SGHTA and CDR2 FQGNSA. The V end lost 3 bases, the J end lost 6 bases, and 13 bases lay between the germline ends. The length of the CDR3 is 14 residues. Here the CDR3 DNA reads TGTGCCAGCAGCTTCGGGCTATATAGGGATACGCAGTATTTT. Protein sequence: CASSFGLYRDTQYF.

This clonotype appeared a few times. The rearrangement links TRBV5-1 to TRBJ2-7, with 12 nucleotides matching TRBD1. V lost 4 bases to trimming and J lost 5 bases; unmatched junction nucleotides: 4. Germline V CDR1 and CDR2: SGHRS, YFSETQ. CDR3 size: 14 residues. The CDR3 loop is CASSPGQGADEQYF. In DNA form, the CDR3 reads TGCGCCAGCAGCCCGGGACAGGGGGCCGACGAGCAGTACTTC.

This clonotype has a handful of counts. The chain recombines TRBV5-1 with TRBJ1-1; possibly TRBD1 for D (6 bases). This CDR3 region has 15 residues. Germline CDR1 and CDR2: SGHRS and YFSETQ. V dropped 1 base and J dropped 0 bases, with 10 bases sitting between them. The CDR3: CASSLKGGMNTEAFF. The CDR3 nucleotides read TGCGCCAGCAGCTTGAAGGGGGGCATGAACACTGAAGCTTTCTTT.

This clonotype was observed a few times. The V gene is TRBV5-6, the J gene TRBJ2-2; no reliable D call. The CDR3 spans 13 residues. V lost 4 bases and J 3 bases, leaving 7 bases between the germline ends. The germline V gene has CDR1 SGHDT and CDR2 YYEEEE. The CDR3 reads CASSRQDTGELFF. In DNA, the CDR3 is TGTGCCAGCAGCCGCCAGGACACCGGGGAGCTGTTTTTT.

This clonotype was detected only a few times. This sequence joins TRBV7-6 and TRBJ1-2, with 8 positions matching TRBD1. The CDR3 is 16 amino acids. The V segment lost 2 bases and the J segment 2 bases; nucleotides outside the gene matches: 7. The germline gives CDR1 SGHVS, CDR2 FNYEAQ. For the CDR3, the DNA is TGTGCCAGCAGCTTAAGGTCCCAGGGGGCGAACTATGGCTACACCTTC. It specifies CASSLRSQGANYGYTF.

This rearrangement joins TRBV19 to TRBJ2-2; 9 bases map to TRBD1. The V and J ends lost 8 bases and 5 bases, in that order; junction bases with no gene match: 12. Germline CDR1 reads LNHDA; CDR2 reads SQIVND (reference sequence). CDR3 length: 16 amino acids. The CDR3 nucleotides are TGTGCCAGTCAACGAGACAGGGGGGCGATAACCGGGGAGCTGTTTTTT. The encoded protein is CASQRDRGAITGELFF.

A few counts support this clonotype. The chain recombines TRBV11-2 with TRBJ2-5; 7 nucleotides match TRBD1. The trim removed 5 bases at V and 5 bases at J, leaving 8 bases unmatched. From germline, CDR1 is SGHAT and CDR2 FQNNGV. The CDR3 totals 14 residues. In DNA, the CDR3 is TGTGCCAGCAGCCTTATAAGACAGGGCGAGACCCAGTACTTC. Translating gives CASSLIRQGETQYF.

This clonotype was seen a few times. The chain links TRBV20-1 to TRBJ2-3, with D tentatively TRBD2 (6 bases). Trimming took off 0 bases at V and 1 base at J, with 11 bases between the two ends. The CDR3 extends over 15 amino acids. CDR1 and CDR2 (germline): DFQATT, SNEGSKA (reference sequence). The CDR3, as DNA: TGCAGTGCTAGAGATCAGGGCGGGGGCACAGATACGCAGTATTTT. Encoded protein: CSARDQGGGTDTQYF.

The chain employs TRBV9 and TRBJ2-6; TRBD2 is a possible D gene (5 bases). Looked up from germline, CDR1 is SGDLS and CDR2 is YYNGEE. Trimming cost V 0 bases and J 0 bases, with 10 bases left between them. The CDR3 loop spans 17 amino acids. This CDR3 reads CASSVDPGSSGANVLTF. In DNA form, the CDR3 reads TGTGCCAGCAGCGTAGATCCGGGGAGCTCTGGGGCCAACGTCCTGACTTTC.

J is TRBJ2-5 and V is TRBV7-9; D is tentatively TRBD1 or TRBD2 (5 bases each). The V and J ends lost 5 bases and 14 bases respectively, with 12 bases between them. Germline CDR1 and CDR2: SEHNR and FQNEAQ (reference sequence). The CDR3 consists of 10 residues. The CDR3 coding sequence is TGTGCCAGCAGCGGGCGAGGGGTCTACTTC. Translation: CASSGRGVYF.

The chain joins TRBV5-1 to TRBJ2-3; no clear D. Germline V CDR1 and CDR2: SGHRS, YFSETQ. The V and J ends lost 0 bases and 0 bases respectively, with 5 bases between them. The CDR3 extends over 14 amino acids. CDR3 sequence (DNA): TGCGCCAGCAGCTTGGAGTCGAGCACAGATACGCAGTATTTT. It codes for CASSLESSTDTQYF.

The chain employs TRBV7-3 and TRBJ2-1; D remains ambiguous. CDR1 SGHTA and CDR2 FQGTGA come from the germline V gene. Trimming stripped 5 bases from V and 1 base from J, with 12 bases between. The CDR3 contains 15 residues. This chain's CDR3 is CASSPRRLSYNEQFF. For the CDR3, the DNA is TGTGCCAGCAGCCCCCGCCGTCTATCCTACAATGAGCAGTTCTTC.

This clonotype was counted between two and nine times. The V gene is TRBV4-2, the J gene TRBJ2-1, with TRBD2 matching 15 bases. Germline CDR1 and CDR2: LGHNA and YNFKEQ. The CDR3 contains 16 residues. V trimming: 4 bases; J trimming: 6 bases; junction bases outside the gene matches: 4. For the CDR3, the DNA is TGTGCCAGCAGCCCGGGGACTAGCGGGGGGCCCAATGAGCAGTTCTTC. Protein sequence: CASSPGTSGGPNEQFF.

In nucleotides, the CDR3 is TGCAGTGCTAGGACAAGTCTGGGAACTGAAGCTTTCTTT. Its translation is CSARTSLGTEAFF. The chain is built from TRBV20-1 and TRBJ1-1; D remains unclear. The V gene lost 3 bases and the J gene lost 5 bases, with 13 bases spanning the gap. CDR1 DFQATT and CDR2 SNEGSKA come from the germline V gene (reference sequence). This CDR3 comprises 13 residues.

V is TRBV27 and J is TRBJ2-7; D remains ambiguous. CDR1 MNHEY and CDR2 SMNVEV come from the germline V gene (reference sequence). This CDR3 comprises 14 residues. V was clipped by 6 bases and J by 0 bases, with 12 bases between them. This CDR3 reads CASRISVSSYEQYV. DNA of the CDR3: TGTGCCAGCAGGATCAGCGTCAGCTCCTACGAGCAGTACGTC.

This clonotype was seen only a few times. This chain uses TRBV18 with TRBJ1-2; possibly TRBD1 for D (5 bases). The germline V gene has CDR1 KGHSH and CDR2 LQKENI. The CDR3 runs to 13 residues. The germline V and J ends were trimmed by 1 base and 8 bases, with 11 bases remaining between them. Here the CDR3 DNA reads TGTGCCAGCTCACCACGACTGGGGGAAGGCTACACCTTC. Translating it yields CASSPRLGEGYTF.

In its sample, this clonotype was seen a few times. This rearrangement joins TRBV6-5 to TRBJ1-1; 7 bases match TRBD1. Germline V gene data show CDR1 as MNHEY and CDR2 as SVGAGI. The CDR3 is 14 amino acids. Trimming took 6 bases from V and 0 from J; bases not matched to a gene: 4. The CDR3 DNA reads as TGTGCCAGCAGACCGGACAGGTTGAACACTGAAGCTTTCTTT. This gives the protein CASRPDRLNTEAFF.

The rearrangement links TRBV12-3 or TRBV12-4 to TRBJ1-2; D is undetermined. This CDR3 comprises 13 residues. Trimming cost V 3 bases and J 8 bases, with 13 bases left between them. The CDR3 reads CASSFGVPDGYTF. The CDR3 DNA reads TGTGCCAGCAGTTTTGGAGTCCCCGACGGCTACACCTTC.

The chain is built from TRBV25-1 and TRBJ1-1; D is unclear. Germline CDR1 and CDR2: MGHDK and SYGVNS. Trimming took off 3 bases at V and 1 base at J, with 6 bases between the two ends. The CDR3 contains 13 residues. The CDR3 DNA reads TGTGCCAGCAGTGAGATCAGGAACACTGAAGCTTTCTTT. Translating it yields CASSEIRNTEAFF.

This clonotype turned up a few times. The V gene is TRBV7-8, the J gene TRBJ2-2; tentatively, D is TRBD2 (6 bases). The length of the CDR3 is 14 residues. Per germline, CDR1 SGHVS and CDR2 FQNEAQ. Trimming left V 5 bases short and J 3 bases short, with 10 bases between. This CDR3 reads CASSPREDTGELFF. The CDR3 DNA reads as TGTGCCAGCAGCCCCAGGGAGGACACCGGGGAGCTGTTTTTT.

This clonotype came up a few times. The chain uses TRBV5-1 and TRBJ1-6; 8 positions match TRBD1. The CDR3 runs to 17 residues. The V gene end was trimmed by 0 bases and the J gene end by 5 bases; junction bases not matched to a gene: 7. Germline V gene data show CDR1 as SGHRS and CDR2 as YFSETQ. The CDR3 sequence: CASSLAATGADNSPLHF. The CDR3 DNA reads as TGCGCCAGCAGCTTGGCCGCGACAGGGGCAGATAATTCACCCCTCCACTTT.